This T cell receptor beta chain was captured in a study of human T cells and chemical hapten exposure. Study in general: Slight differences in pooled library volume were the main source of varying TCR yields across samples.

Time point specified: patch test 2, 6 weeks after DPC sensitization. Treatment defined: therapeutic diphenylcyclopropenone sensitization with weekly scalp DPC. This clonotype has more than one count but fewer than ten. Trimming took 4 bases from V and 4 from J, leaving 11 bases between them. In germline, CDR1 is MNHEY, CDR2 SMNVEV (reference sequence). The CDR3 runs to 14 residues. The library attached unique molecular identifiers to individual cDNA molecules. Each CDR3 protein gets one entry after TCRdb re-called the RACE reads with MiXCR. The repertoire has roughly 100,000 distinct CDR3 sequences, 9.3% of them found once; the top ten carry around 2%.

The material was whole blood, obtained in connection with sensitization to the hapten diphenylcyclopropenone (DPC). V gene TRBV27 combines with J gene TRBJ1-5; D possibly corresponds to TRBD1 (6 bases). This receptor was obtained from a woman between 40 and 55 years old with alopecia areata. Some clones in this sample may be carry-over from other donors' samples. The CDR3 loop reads CASSSDRINQPQHF. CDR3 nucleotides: TGTGCCAGCAGTTCCGACAGGATTAATCAGCCCCAGCATTTT.